This T cell receptor beta chain appears in the sequencing data of a study of T cell repertoires in cytomegalovirus infection. On this clonotype: Its target is not known.

TCRdb redid the calling of the reads with MiXCR, one entry per CDR3 protein. This sample has about a million distinct CDR3 sequences, with less than 40% found just once. After removal of 5 bases from V and 5 bases from J, the junction contained 8 bases not matched to a gene. This CDR3 is 14 amino acids long. Germline CDR1 and CDR2: MNHEY and SMNVEV (reference sequence). The sequence derives from a human donor in good health (CMV status not recorded). Some clones in this sample may be carry-over from other donors' samples. The sequencing used cultured CD8+ T cells from PBMCs, collected from culture after CMV antigen stimulation. The chain is built from TRBV27 and TRBJ1-2; 7 bases are shared with TRBD1. The CDR3 is CASSTQGNWYGYTF. CDR3 in DNA: TGTGCCAGCAGTACACAGGGGAACTGGTATGGCTACACCTTC.